The 20 T cell receptor beta chains presented below share a single source sample, sequenced in a study of cytomegalovirus exposure and HLA in healthy donors. PCR primers comprised 60 Vbeta and 13 Jbeta primers. Sequenced by immunoSEQ multiplex PCR; TCRdb stores in-frame clones only, minus some. This table has 95,000 to 150,000 clones, around 77% appearing once. Sequencing was done on a sample of PBMCs. The receptors shown here come from a woman in her thirties or forties in good health and CMV-seropositive.

This chain uses TRBV30 with TRBJ1-1; D is undetermined. Between the trimmed V and J ends, which lost 6 bases and 1 base, there was a span of 6 bases. Germline V lookup: CDR1 GTSNPN, CDR2 SVGIG (reference sequence). The CDR3 totals 11 residues. This chain's CDR3 is CACAENTEAFF. The CDR3 region has the DNA TGTGCCTGCGCAGAGAACACTGAAGCTTTCTTT.

The chain has TRBV2 and TRBJ2-5, with D possibly TRBD2 on 6 matching bases. The germline gives CDR1 SNHLY, CDR2 FYNNEI. The CDR3 runs to 16 residues. V lost 6 bases to trimming and J lost 4 bases, with 21 bases between them. The CDR3 DNA reads as TGTGCCAGCAGAACTGCGGGACTTCCTAGGAGAGAGACCCAGTACTTC. Translating it yields CASRTAGLPRRETQYF. Complete variable domain (other parts from reference TRBV2 and TRBJ2-5): EPEVTQTPSHQVTQMGQEVILRCVPISNHLYFYWYRQILGQKVEFLVSFYNNEISEKSEIFDDQFSVERPDGSNFTLKIRSTKLEDSAMYFCASRTAGLPRRETQYFGPGTRLLVL.

V is TRBV7-2 and J is TRBJ2-7; perhaps TRBD1 as D (5 bases). This CDR3 contains 13 residues. Trimming cost V 5 bases and J 0 bases, with 8 bases left between them. Looked up from germline, CDR1 is SGHTA and CDR2 is FQGNSA. The CDR3 nucleotides read TGTGCCAGCAGCGGACACCTCTCCTACGAGCAGTACTTC. Protein: CASSGHLSYEQYF. The complete variable domain, with remaining parts taken from reference TRBV7-2 and TRBJ2-7, reads GAGVSQSPSNKVTEKGKDVELRCDPISGHTALYWYRQSLGQGLEFLIYFQGNSAPDKSGLPSDRFSAERTGGSVSTLTIQRTQQEDSAVYLCASSGHLSYEQYFGPGTRLTVT.

The rearrangement joins TRBV7-3 to TRBJ2-1; 13 bases agree with TRBD2. V lost 0 bases to trimming and J lost 7 bases; unmatched junction nucleotides: 9. The length of the CDR3 is 18 residues. The germline V gene encodes CDR1 SGHTA and CDR2 FQGTGA. The CDR3 spells CASSLTLGTSGAHNEQFF. For the CDR3, the DNA is TGTGCCAGCAGCTTAACCCTCGGGACTAGCGGGGCCCATAATGAGCAGTTCTTC.

The rearrangement links TRBV4-1 to TRBJ2-2, with 8 bases fitting TRBD2. The CDR3 is 16 amino acids. V dropped 1 base and J dropped 6; count of bases not matched to a gene: 7. Germline CDR1 MGHRA, CDR2 YSYEKL. CDR3 protein: CASSQGGGRKAGELFF. DNA of the CDR3: TGCGCCAGCAGCCAAGGAGGCGGGAGGAAGGCCGGGGAGCTGTTTTTT.

The chain combines TRBV2 with TRBJ2-2; 15 bases match TRBD2. Per germline, CDR1 SNHLY and CDR2 FYNNEI. The CDR3 loop spans 17 amino acids. V lost 6 bases to trimming and J lost 4 bases; unmatched junction nucleotides: 6. Here the CDR3 DNA reads TGTGCCAGCAGCGATAGGGGACTAGCGGGGGGCACCGGGGAGCTGTTTTTT. This gives the protein CASSDRGLAGGTGELFF.

V is TRBV19 and J is TRBJ2-1; TRBD2 aligns across 11 bases. The junction had 9 bases not matched to a gene; V was cut back by 5 bases and J by 0 bases. This CDR3 has 18 amino acids. Germline values: CDR1 LNHDA, CDR2 SQIVND (reference sequence). CDR3 in amino acids: CASSPRTTSGSSYNEQFF. In DNA, the CDR3 is TGTGCCAGTAGTCCGCGGACCACTAGCGGGAGCTCCTACAATGAGCAGTTCTTC.

The chain is built from TRBV28 and TRBJ1-2; TRBD1 matches 7 bases. V lost 6 bases, J lost 4 bases, and 8 bases stayed unmatched. The V gene's germline CDR1 is MDHEN and CDR2 SYDVKM. This CDR3 is 14 amino acids long. CDR3 DNA sequence: TGTGCCAGCAGCACGGGACAGCTGGGCTATGGCTACACCTTC. It yields the protein CASSTGQLGYGYTF.

This clone was seen once. The CDR3 nucleotides read TGTGCCAGCACGCTCGGAGGGGAAAAACTGTTTTTT. Translation: CASTLGGEKLFF. V gene TRBV11-2 combines with J gene TRBJ1-4; no reliable D call. The germline V gene encodes CDR1 SGHAT and CDR2 FQNNGV. This CDR3 has 12 amino acids. V was clipped by 7 bases and J by 8 bases, with 11 bases between them.

The rearrangement uses TRBV7-6 and TRBJ2-1; 12 bases map to TRBD2. The J segment lost 9 bases and the V segment lost 4 bases, leaving 4 bases of the junction unmatched. The CDR3 contains 14 residues. CDR1 is SGHVS and CDR2 is FNYEAQ in the germline V gene. CDR3 bases: TGTGCCAGCAGCTCTCGGACTAGCGGGGTTGAGCAGTTCTTC. The encoded protein is CASSSRTSGVEQFF.

A word on this clone: One end of the junction varies from germline; a read error may be responsible. The chain uses TRBV6-4 and TRBJ2-7; D possibly corresponds to TRBD1 (6 bases). CDR3 length equals 10 residues. Germline-derived CDR1 and CDR2 are MRHNA and SNTAGT. CDR3 amino acids: CASSGRRGSF. Written as DNA, the CDR3 is TGTGCCAGCAGTGGGAGAAGGGGGTCCTTC.

The chain carries TRBV28 and TRBJ2-2; 11 positions agree with TRBD1. CDR1 is MDHEN and CDR2 is SYDVKM in the germline V gene. The trim removed 5 bases at V and 5 bases at J, leaving 13 bases unmatched. The CDR3 is 18 amino acids. This CDR3 is CASSLQRGTGGRTGELFF. CDR3 DNA: TGTGCCAGCAGTCTACAGCGTGGGACAGGGGGAAGGACCGGGGAGCTGTTTTTT.

Turning to this clone: Other DNA sequences in this sample translate to the same CDR3. J is TRBJ2-5 and V is TRBV10-3; 12 nucleotides match TRBD2. The CDR3 spans 14 residues. The ends lost 6 bases at V and 4 bases at J; junction bases unmatched: 3. Germline V CDR1 and CDR2: ENHRY, SYGVKD. The CDR3 nucleotides read TGTGCCATCAGACCGGGACTAGCGGGAGAGACCCAGTACTTC. Residues: CAIRPGLAGETQYF.

Points on this clone: One end of the junction does not line up with germline, which may come from a read error. The CDR3 nucleotides read TGTGCCAGCATCTTGAGCAACACTGAAGCTTTCTTT. It yields the protein CASILSNTEAFF. The chain links TRBV5-5 to TRBJ1-1; D gene unclear. This CDR3 has 12 residues. Germline CDR1 and CDR2: SGHKS and YYEKEE (reference sequence).

The J gene is TRBJ1-5, the V gene TRBV27, with D unclear. Germline CDR1 is MNHEY and CDR2 is SMNVEV (reference sequence). The V and J ends lost 6 bases and 7 bases respectively, with 19 bases between them. This CDR3 spans 15 amino acids. The CDR3 protein is CASRSIGGYNQPQHF. In DNA form, the CDR3 reads TGTGCCAGCAGATCAATAGGAGGGTACAACCAGCCCCAGCATTTT.

This rearrangement joins TRBV4-1 to TRBJ2-6; TRBD1 matches 7 bases. Germline-derived CDR1 and CDR2 are MGHRA and YSYEKL. Unmatched junction bases numbered 12, after V lost 3 bases and J lost 4 bases. This CDR3 has 18 residues. CDR3 sequence: CASSHGWARGRGANVLTF. Written as DNA, the CDR3 is TGCGCCAGCAGCCATGGCTGGGCTAGGGGGCGCGGGGCCAACGTCCTGACTTTC.

The V call is TRBV18, the J call TRBJ1-6; weak D call: TRBD1 (5 bases). Germline V gives CDR1 KGHSH, CDR2 LQKENI. V lost 8 bases and J lost 4, with 9 bases in between. The CDR3 is 13 amino acids. CDR3 residues: CASATDYNSPLHF. CDR3 coding DNA: TGTGCCAGCGCGACAGATTATAATTCACCCCTCCACTTT.

This clone has a handful of counts. J is TRBJ2-7 and V is TRBV9, with 10 bases that match TRBD2. Germline V gives CDR1 SGDLS, CDR2 YYNGEE. The CDR3 is made up of 18 amino acids. V lost 1 base to trimming and J lost 6 bases; unmatched junction nucleotides: 16. The CDR3 nucleotides read TGTGCCAGCAGCGTACAGGGGGGGGCTAGCGGGAGTTCGAGCGAGCAGTACTTC. Amino acid sequence: CASSVQGGASGSSSEQYF.

The chain combines TRBV5-1 with TRBJ2-1; TRBD2 aligns across 14 bases. CDR1 and CDR2 (germline): SGHRS, YFSETQ. This CDR3 spans 17 amino acids. V dropped 4 bases and J dropped 1; count of bases not matched to a gene: 4. For the CDR3, the DNA is TGCGCCAGCAGCCCTAGACTAGCGGGAGGGTCCTACAATGAGCAGTTCTTC. This sequence encodes CASSPRLAGGSYNEQFF.

This clone was counted many times. The chain employs TRBV11-1 and TRBJ2-1, with TRBD2 matching over 8 bases. The CDR3 has 14 amino acids. V shed 5 bases and J 6 bases; nucleotides not matched to a gene: 6. Germline CDR1 and CDR2: SGHAT and FQDESV (reference sequence). The CDR3 DNA sequence: TGTGCCAGCAGCAGACTGACTAGCGCCAATGAGCAGTTCTTC. The encoded protein is CASSRLTSANEQFF.